Presented here are 23 T cell receptor beta chains from one specimen sequenced in a study of blood T cell repertoires in COVID-19. Generated by immunoSEQ multiplex PCR, the TCRdb table keeps only in-frame clones and is missing some. The top ten hold about 6.8% of the sample, which has approximately 300,000 clones, over 75% seen once. The sample comprised peripheral blood. Every receptor here comes from a woman in her 30s with COVID-19, enrolled during active disease.

J is TRBJ2-2 and V is TRBV11-3; D gene uncertain. The V gene lost 4 bases and the J gene lost 3 bases, with 6 bases spanning the gap. There are 13 residues in the CDR3. Germline loops: CDR1 SGHNT, CDR2 YENEEA. DNA for the CDR3: TGTGCCAGCAGCTCACTGGACACCGGGGAGCTGTTTTTT. Amino acids: CASSSLDTGELFF.

This chain connects TRBV14 to TRBJ2-7; no clear D. Deletions cut 3 bases from V and 4 bases from J, with 4 bases between. CDR3 length: 11 residues. Germline CDR1 SGHDN, CDR2 FVKESK. CDR3 sequence (DNA): TGTGCCAGCAGCCACGGTTACGAGCAGTACTTC. Protein product: CASSHGYEQYF.

The chain couples TRBV5-1 to TRBJ1-4; D gene uncertain. V lost 8 bases to trimming and J lost 8 bases, with 16 bases between them. The germline gives CDR1 SGHRS, CDR2 YFSETQ. The CDR3 totals 13 residues. The CDR3 DNA sequence: TGCGCCAGTAGGAGTCCCCCGGGGGAAAAACTGTTTTTT. The encoded protein is CASRSPPGEKLFF.

The V gene is TRBV6-5, the J gene TRBJ1-5, with no clear D. This CDR3 region has 14 residues. The V gene lost 2 bases and the J gene lost 1 base, with 6 bases spanning the gap. The germline V gene has CDR1 MNHEY and CDR2 SVGAGI. CDR3 region: CASSYQRSNQPQHF. The DNA of the CDR3 is TGTGCCAGCAGTTACCAGCGGAGCAATCAGCCCCAGCATTTT.

V is TRBV6-5 and J is TRBJ2-3; 9 nucleotides line up with TRBD2. This CDR3 is 16 amino acids long. The junction had 6 bases not matched to a gene; V was cut back by 2 bases and J by 3 bases. Germline V gene data show CDR1 as MNHEY and CDR2 as SVGAGI. CDR3 residues: CASSYLASGKTDTQYF. Written as DNA, the CDR3 is TGTGCCAGCAGTTACCTCGCTAGCGGGAAAACAGATACGCAGTATTTT.

The chain combines TRBV30 with TRBJ1-4, with 10 bases matching TRBD1. The CDR3 extends over 16 amino acids. The germline gives CDR1 GTSNPN, CDR2 SVGIG (reference sequence). The junction had 7 bases not matched to a gene; V was cut back by 3 bases and J by 3 bases. CDR3 DNA: TGTGCCTGGAGACCTGACAGGGGGCCGGCTAATGAAAAACTGTTTTTT. Translation gives CAWRPDRGPANEKLFF.

This chain connects TRBV5-5 to TRBJ2-3, with a weak D call TRBD1 (6 bases). V lost 4 bases and J 0 bases, leaving 15 bases between the germline ends. The CDR3 totals 16 residues. Germline assignment: CDR1 SGHKS and CDR2 YYEKEE (reference sequence). In DNA, the CDR3 is TGTGCCAGCAGCATACCACAGGGAAGGAGCACAGATACGCAGTATTTT. As protein: CASSIPQGRSTDTQYF.

J is TRBJ2-5 and V is TRBV14; 9 nucleotides line up with TRBD2. CDR1 and CDR2 from the germline V gene are SGHDN and FVKESK. V lost 2 bases, J lost 2 bases, and 3 bases stayed unmatched. The CDR3 loop spans 15 amino acids. CDR3 bases: TGTGCCAGCAGCCAATTACTAGCGGGTCAAGAGACCCAGTACTTC. Amino acids: CASSQLLAGQETQYF.

CDR3 coding DNA: TGTGCCAGCAGTAAGCGGACAGGCTATGGCTACACCTTC. Amino acids: CASSKRTGYGYTF. The chain has TRBV6-5 and TRBJ1-2, with TRBD1 matching over 7 bases. V shed 5 bases, J shed 4 bases, and the junction held 4 bases outside the gene matches. The CDR3 has 13 residues. CDR1 is MNHEY, CDR2 SVGAGI, per germline.

This chain uses TRBV21-1 with TRBJ1-5; the DNA was not compared with TRBD1, the D call given in the table. TRBV21-1 is classified as a pseudogene. The CDR3 sequence is 13 residues long. CDR3 sequence: CASSYRYRQPQHF. The DNA of the CDR3 is TGTGCCAGCAGTTACAGGTACCGTCAGCCCCAGCATTTT.

V gene TRBV15 combines with J gene TRBJ1-2, with 9 bases lining up with TRBD1. The CDR3 sequence is 14 residues long. V lost 5 bases to trimming and J lost 5 bases; unmatched junction nucleotides: 6. The germline gives CDR1 LNHNV, CDR2 YYDKDF (reference sequence). Here the CDR3 reads CATSFAGQGYGYTF. The CDR3 DNA is TGTGCCACCAGCTTCGCGGGACAGGGATATGGCTACACCTTC.

The CDR3 protein is CASRRQGGGLNGYTF. Here the CDR3 DNA reads TGTGCCAGCAGAAGACAGGGGGGGGGTTTAAATGGCTACACCTTC. The V call is TRBV27, the J call TRBJ1-2, with TRBD1 matching 9 bases. With V trimmed by 6 bases and J by 6 bases, 11 bases remained unmatched. Germline V CDR1 and CDR2: MNHEY, SMNVEV (reference sequence). CDR3 length equals 15 residues.

Comments on this clone: Other DNA sequences from this sample encode an identical CDR3 as well. The chain uses TRBV18 and TRBJ1-5; D not resolved. The CDR3 covers 12 residues. Per the germline V gene, CDR1 is KGHSH and CDR2 is LQKENI. The V gene lost 6 bases and the J gene lost 6 bases, with 9 bases spanning the gap. In DNA, the CDR3 is TGTGCCAGCTCCGACCGGGGTCAGCCCCAGCATTTT. Translating it yields CASSDRGQPQHF.

The V call is TRBV7-2, the J call TRBJ2-2, with TRBD2 identical over 13 bases. The CDR3 has 16 residues. Germline CDR1 SGHTA, CDR2 FQGNSA. V lost 5 bases and J lost 7; bases outside the gene matches: 7. The CDR3 is CASSLWTSGRVGELFF. For the CDR3, the DNA is TGTGCCAGCAGCCTCTGGACTAGCGGGAGAGTCGGGGAGCTGTTTTTT. The variable domain in full, completed from reference TRBV7-2 and TRBJ2-2, reads GAGVSQSPSNKVTEKGKDVELRCDPISGHTALYWYRQSLGQGLEFLIYFQGNSAPDKSGLPSDRFSAERTGGSVSTLTIQRTQQEDSAVYLCASSLWTSGRVGELFFGEGSRLTVL.

V gene TRBV6-2 or TRBV6-3 combines with J gene TRBJ2-1; 11 bases map to TRBD2. CDR1 is MNHEY, CDR2 SVGEGT, per germline. Unmatched junction bases numbered 7, after V lost 5 bases and J lost 4 bases. The CDR3 is 16 amino acids. The CDR3 sequence is CASSRTLAGVYNEQFF. The CDR3 coding sequence is TGTGCCAGCAGTCGCACACTAGCGGGAGTTTACAATGAGCAGTTCTTC.

The table lists this clone with a few counts. The V call is TRBV15, the J call TRBJ2-1; TRBD2 is a possible D gene (6 bases). This CDR3 has 16 amino acids. Germline values: CDR1 LNHNV, CDR2 YYDKDF (reference sequence). V lost 1 base and J 12 bases, leaving 22 bases between the germline ends. The CDR3, as DNA: TGTGCCACCAGCAGAGGCGGGGCGATAGCGTCCAAGGGGCAGTTCTTC. Amino acid sequence: CATSRGGAIASKGQFF.

The chain links TRBV6-2 or TRBV6-3 to TRBJ1-4; D is unclear. The CDR3 spans 12 residues. The germline gives CDR1 MNHEY, CDR2 SVGEGT. Trimming stripped 0 bases from V and 13 bases from J, with 9 bases between. CDR3 sequence (DNA): TGTGCCAGCAGTTACTCGGCAGGTCCACTGTTTTTT. The encoded protein is CASSYSAGPLFF.

V and J are TRBV28 and TRBJ1-4; D may be TRBD1 (6 bases). The ends were cut back, 3 bases at V and 5 bases at J, with 10 bases in the middle. The CDR3 is made up of 14 amino acids. Germline V gene data show CDR1 as MDHEN and CDR2 as SYDVKM. In DNA form, the CDR3 reads TGTGCCAGCAGTTTCACAGGGTGGAATGAAAAACTGTTTTTT. It specifies CASSFTGWNEKLFF.

The rearrangement joins TRBV24-1 to TRBJ1-2; D is undetermined. V was clipped by 4 bases and J by 8 bases, with 10 bases between them. The germline gives CDR1 KGHDR, CDR2 SFDVKD. CDR3 length: 12 residues. CDR3 DNA sequence: TGTGCCACCAGTGACCTAGTCCGCGGCTACACCTTC. Translating it yields CATSDLVRGYTF.

The rearrangement joins TRBV11-2 to TRBJ2-1, with D perhaps TRBD2 (6 bases). CDR1 is SGHAT, CDR2 FQNNGV, per germline. The ends were cut back, 5 bases at V and 12 bases at J, with 11 bases in the middle. CDR3 length equals 11 residues. The CDR3 coding sequence is TGTGCCAGCAGCCCCAGGAGGGGGCAGTTCTTC. It translates to CASSPRRGQFF.

The J gene is TRBJ2-3, the V gene TRBV11-3, with 7 bases identical to TRBD2. The CDR3 consists of 15 residues. Trimming cost V 5 bases and J 2 bases; bases outside gene matches: 7. From germline, CDR1 is SGHNT and CDR2 YENEEA. CDR3 protein: CASSHVLAVTDTQYF. CDR3 coding DNA: TGTGCCAGCAGCCACGTCCTAGCGGTCACAGATACGCAGTATTTT.

The rearrangement joins TRBV27 to TRBJ1-5; 9 nucleotides align to TRBD1. Trimming took 4 bases from V and 8 from J; bases not matched to a gene: 9. Germline V gene sequence: CDR1 MNHEY, CDR2 SMNVEV (reference sequence). This CDR3 has 15 amino acids. CDR3 residues: CASSYGQGTGEPQHF. The CDR3 DNA sequence: TGTGCCAGCAGTTACGGACAGGGGACGGGGGAGCCCCAGCATTTT.

The chain employs TRBV27 and TRBJ1-1, with 9 bases lining up with TRBD1. The CDR3 length is 14 residues. J was trimmed by 5 bases and V by 4 bases; bases with no gene match: 5. Per the germline V gene, CDR1 is MNHEY and CDR2 is SMNVEV (reference sequence). DNA of the CDR3: TGTGCCAGCAGTTCGGACAGGGGAGGGACTGAAGCTTTCTTT. Amino acid sequence: CASSSDRGGTEAFF.